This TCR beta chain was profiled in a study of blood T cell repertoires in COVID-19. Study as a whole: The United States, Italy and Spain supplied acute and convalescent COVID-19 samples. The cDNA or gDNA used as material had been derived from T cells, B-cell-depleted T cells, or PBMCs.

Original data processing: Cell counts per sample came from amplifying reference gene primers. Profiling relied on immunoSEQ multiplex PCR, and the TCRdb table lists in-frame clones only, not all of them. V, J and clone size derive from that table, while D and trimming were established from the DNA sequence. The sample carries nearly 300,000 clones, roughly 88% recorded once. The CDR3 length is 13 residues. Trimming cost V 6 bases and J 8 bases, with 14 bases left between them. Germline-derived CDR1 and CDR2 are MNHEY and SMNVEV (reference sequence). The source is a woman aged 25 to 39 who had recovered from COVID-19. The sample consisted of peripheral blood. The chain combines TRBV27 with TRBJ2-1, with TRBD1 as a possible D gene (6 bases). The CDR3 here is CASRQGTLDEQFF. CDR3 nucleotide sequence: TGTGCCAGCAGACAGGGAACTTTGGATGAGCAGTTCTTC.